The next 2 T cell receptor beta chains were all read from a single sample in a study of CD8 T cells in Susac syndrome. When the RNA was reverse transcribed, random hexamers were used with an input of about 0.45 to 1 ug. TCRdb redid the calling of the immunoSEQ multiplex PCR reads with MiXCR, one entry per CDR3 protein. The data show about 130,000 distinct CDR3 sequences, around 91% seen once. Material: CD8+ T cells from PBMCs. These receptors all stem from a human donor with multiple sclerosis.

J is TRBJ2-1 and V is TRBV7-9; D is ambiguous. The CDR3 sequence is 16 residues long. Germline assignment: CDR1 SEHNR and CDR2 FQNEAQ (reference sequence). The ends were cut back, 0 bases at V and 0 bases at J, with 9 bases in the middle. This CDR3 reads CASSLAYGDSYNEQFF. The CDR3 bases are TGTGCCAGCAGCTTAGCCTATGGGGACTCCTACAATGAGCAGTTCTTC.

The chain carries TRBV12-3 or TRBV12-4 and TRBJ2-5; 8 nucleotides line up with TRBD2. With V trimmed by 3 bases and J by 4 bases, 10 bases remained unmatched. There are 16 residues in the CDR3. The CDR3 is CASSFVAGRPGETQYF. The CDR3 DNA reads TGTGCCAGCAGTTTTGTAGCGGGACGCCCCGGAGAGACCCAGTACTTC.